The TCR beta chain described here comes from a study of shared clonotypes between healthy human individuals. Findings and limits, study-wide: A handful of donors showed sharing of roughly 5% of naive CD4 clonotypes. Larger estimated richness was generally recorded for naive subsets relative to memory subsets.

Per sorted-subset replicate PCR, input was around 200 ng DNA, representing tens of thousands of T cell genomes. Some clones are missing from TCRdb's copy, which holds only in-frame ones; the method was immunoSEQ multiplex PCR. The top ten clones hold roughly 0.57% of a sample with 900,000 to 1,200,000 clones, approximately 78% of them seen once. The CDR3 is 18 amino acids. With 3 bases removed from V and 0 bases from J, the gap between germline ends came to 18 bases. From germline, CDR1 is SEHNR and CDR2 FQNEAQ (reference sequence). On this clone: Its antigen is unknown.

The gene calls are TRBV7-9 and TRBJ1-3; TRBD1 is a possible D gene (5 bases). The sequenced sample was memory CD4+ T cells from PBMCs. Subset noted: CD45RA-negative fraction. The receptor was isolated from a man aged 18-30 years in good health. Some clones in this sample may be carry-over from other donors' samples. CDR3 sequence (DNA): TGTGCCAGCAGCTTTAATATGGAGGGGAGAAACTCTGGAAACACCATATATTTT. It specifies CASSFNMEGRNSGNTIYF. The full variable domain, with the rest looked up from reference TRBV7-9 and TRBJ1-3, is DTGVSQNPRHKITKRGQNVTFRCDPISEHNRLYWYRQTLGQGPEFLTYFQNEAQLEKSRLLSDRFSAERPKGSFSTLEIQRTEQGDSAMYLCASSFNMEGRNSGNTIYFGEGSWLTVV.